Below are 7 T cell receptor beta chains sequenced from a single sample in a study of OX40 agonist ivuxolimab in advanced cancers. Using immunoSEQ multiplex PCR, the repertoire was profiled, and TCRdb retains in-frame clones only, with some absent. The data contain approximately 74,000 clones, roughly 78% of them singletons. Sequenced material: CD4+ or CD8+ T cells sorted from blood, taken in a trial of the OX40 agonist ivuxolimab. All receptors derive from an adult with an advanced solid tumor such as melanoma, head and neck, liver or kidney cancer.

The CDR3 DNA is TGCGCCAGCAGCCGACCATTTCCGGGACTAGCGGGAGGGAGTGAGCAGTTCTTC. Its translation is CASSRPFPGLAGGSEQFF. This rearrangement joins TRBV4-1 to TRBJ2-1, with 16 positions matching TRBD2. The CDR3 runs to 18 residues. Trimming cost V 4 bases and J 9 bases; bases outside gene matches: 12. Germline V CDR1 and CDR2: MGHRA, YSYEKL.

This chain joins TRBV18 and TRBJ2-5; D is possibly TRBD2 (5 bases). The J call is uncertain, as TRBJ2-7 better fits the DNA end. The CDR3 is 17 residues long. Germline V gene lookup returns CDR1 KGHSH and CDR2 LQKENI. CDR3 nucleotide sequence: TGTGCCAGCTCACCACCAATGGGAGCGGCAACATCCTACGAGCAGTACTTC. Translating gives CASSPPMGAATSYEQYF.

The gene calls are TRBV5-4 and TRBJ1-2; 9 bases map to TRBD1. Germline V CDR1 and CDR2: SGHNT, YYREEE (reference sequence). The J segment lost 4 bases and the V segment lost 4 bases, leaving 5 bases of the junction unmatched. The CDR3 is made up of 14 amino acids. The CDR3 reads CASSVGTGSYGYTF. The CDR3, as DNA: TGTGCCAGCAGCGTCGGGACAGGGAGCTATGGCTACACCTTC.

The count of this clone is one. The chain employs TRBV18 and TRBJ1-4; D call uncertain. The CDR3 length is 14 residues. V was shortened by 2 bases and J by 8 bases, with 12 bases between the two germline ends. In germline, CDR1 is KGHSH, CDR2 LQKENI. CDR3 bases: TGTGCCAGCTCACCAGAGACTGGGAGAGAAAAACTGTTTTTT. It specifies CASSPETGREKLFF. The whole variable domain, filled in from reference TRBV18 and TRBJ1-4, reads NAGVMQNPRHLVRRRGQEARLRCSPMKGHSHVYWYRQLPEEGLKFMVYLQKENIIDESGMPKERFSAEFPKEGPSILRIQQVVRGDSAAYFCASSPETGREKLFFGSGTQLSVL.

CDR3 protein: CASASNRGTDTQYF. Here the CDR3 DNA reads TGTGCCAGCGCGAGTAACAGGGGAACAGATACGCAGTATTTT. The chain couples TRBV7-8 to TRBJ2-3; 7 bases fit TRBD1. Germline V lookup: CDR1 SGHVS, CDR2 FQNEAQ. V lost 8 bases and J lost 3; bases outside the gene matches: 8. The CDR3 length is 14 residues. The full variable domain, in which reference TRBV7-8 and TRBJ2-3 provide the parts outside the CDR3, is GAGVSQSPRYKVAKRGQDVALRCDPISGHVSLFWYQQALGQGPEFLTYFQNEAQLDKSGLPSDRFFAERPEGSVSTLKIQRTQQEDSAVYLCASASNRGTDTQYFGPGTRLTVL.

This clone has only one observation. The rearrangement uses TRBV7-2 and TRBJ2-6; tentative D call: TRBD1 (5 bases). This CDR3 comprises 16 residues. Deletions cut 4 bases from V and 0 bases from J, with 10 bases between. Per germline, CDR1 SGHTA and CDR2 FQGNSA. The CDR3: CASSSGHTSGANVLTF. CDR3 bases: TGTGCCAGCAGCTCAGGACACACCTCTGGGGCCAACGTCCTGACTTTC.

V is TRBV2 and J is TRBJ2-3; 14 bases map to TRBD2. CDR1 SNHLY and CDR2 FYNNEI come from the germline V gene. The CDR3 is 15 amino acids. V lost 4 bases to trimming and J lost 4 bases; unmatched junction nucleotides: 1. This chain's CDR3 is CASSGTSGGSDTQYF. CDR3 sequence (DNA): TGTGCCAGCAGTGGGACTAGCGGGGGGTCAGATACGCAGTATTTT.